This T cell receptor beta chain was identified during a study of identical twins' blood T cells. At the level of the study: Roughly 50 million reads covered roughly 6 alpha-chain and roughly 6 beta-chain libraries.

TCRdb fed the 5' RACE reads into MiXCR, producing one record per CDR3 protein. The table shows hundreds of thousands of distinct CDR3 sequences, with roughly 31% occurring only once. The donors were healthy female monozygous twins, three pairs in total. CDR3 length equals 9 residues. V dropped 11 bases and J dropped 5 bases, with 7 bases sitting between them. Germline V gene data show CDR1 as MNHNS and CDR2 as SASEGT. The sequence was obtained from a woman aged 18-55 years in good health. The chain combines TRBV6-1 with TRBJ2-7; TRBD2 is a possible D gene (6 bases). What was sequenced was PBMCs. The DNA for the CDR3 is TGTGCCGGCGGGAACGAGCAGTACTTC. Its translation: CAGGNEQYF.